This T cell receptor (beta chain) was found in a study of brain T cells in children with intractable seizures. Study-level findings and limits: Absence of clones before surgery may stem from lower sequencing depth.

Generated by immunoSEQ multiplex PCR, the TCRdb table keeps only in-frame clones and is missing some. The sample contains about 64,000 clones, approximately 95% of which appear only once. The sequenced cases were selected for having the highest brain T cell transcript signatures. Patients received at least one anti-epileptic drug before surgery. With regard to this clone: Its matching antigen is unknown.

CDR1 is SGHAT, CDR2 FQNNGV, per germline. With 4 bases removed from V and 6 bases from J, the gap between germline ends came to 7 bases. The CDR3 totals 11 residues. Sequenced material: peripheral blood, taken at surgery. The chain carries TRBV11-2 and TRBJ2-7; possible D gene TRBD2, 6 bases. This clonotype was obtained from a boy less than two years old with focal cortical dysplasia and intractable seizures. CDR3 loop: CASSSGGEQYF. In nucleotides, the CDR3 is TGTGCCAGCAGCTCCGGGGGCGAGCAGTACTTC.